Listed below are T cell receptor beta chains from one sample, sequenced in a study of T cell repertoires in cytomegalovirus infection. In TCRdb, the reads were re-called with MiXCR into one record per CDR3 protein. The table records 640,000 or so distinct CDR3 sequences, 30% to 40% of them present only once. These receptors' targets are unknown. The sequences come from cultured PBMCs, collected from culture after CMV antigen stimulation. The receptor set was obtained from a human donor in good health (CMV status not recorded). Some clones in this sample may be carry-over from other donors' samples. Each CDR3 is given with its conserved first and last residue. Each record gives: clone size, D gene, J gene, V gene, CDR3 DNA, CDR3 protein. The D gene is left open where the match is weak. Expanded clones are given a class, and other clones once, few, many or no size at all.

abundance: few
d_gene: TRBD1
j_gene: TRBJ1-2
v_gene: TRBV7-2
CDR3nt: TGTGCCAGCAGCGCACGCGGACAGGGGGGTGGCTATGGCTACACCTTC
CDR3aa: CASSARGQGGGYGYTF

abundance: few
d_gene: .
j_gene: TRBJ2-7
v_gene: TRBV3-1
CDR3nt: TGTGCCAGCAGCCTTCCAAGGGGCGAGCAGTACTTC
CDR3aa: CASSLPRGEQYF

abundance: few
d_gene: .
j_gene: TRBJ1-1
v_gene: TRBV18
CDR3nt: TGTGCCAGCTCACCATATGAGTCCACTGAAGCTTTCTTT
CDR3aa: CASSPYESTEAFF

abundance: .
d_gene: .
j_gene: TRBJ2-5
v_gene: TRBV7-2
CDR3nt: TGTGCCAGCAGCCCGCAAGGACAGTCAATGGAGACCCAGTACTTC
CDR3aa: CASSPQGQSMETQYF

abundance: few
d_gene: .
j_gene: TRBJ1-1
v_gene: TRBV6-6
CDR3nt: TGTGCCAGCAGTCGTTCTGTCCCCCAGGGGAGGAACACTGAAGCTTTCTTT
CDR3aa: CASSRSVPQGRNTEAFF

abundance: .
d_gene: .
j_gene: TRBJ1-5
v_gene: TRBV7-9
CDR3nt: TGTGCCAGCAGCTTAGCGAACCAGACCCAGCATTTT
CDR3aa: CASSLANQTQHF

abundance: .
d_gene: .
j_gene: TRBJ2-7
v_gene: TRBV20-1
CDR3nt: TGCAGTGTTAAGGGGACCGCGTACAACGAGCAGTACTTC
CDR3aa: CSVKGTAYNEQYF

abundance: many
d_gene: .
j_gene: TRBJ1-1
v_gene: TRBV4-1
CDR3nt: TGCGCCAGCAGCCACCAACAGGGTATGAACACTGAAGCTTTCTTT
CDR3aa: CASSHQQGMNTEAFF

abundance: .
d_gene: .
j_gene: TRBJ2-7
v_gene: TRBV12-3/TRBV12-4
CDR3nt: TGTGCCAGCAGGTCCGACAGGAATTCCTACGAGCAGTACTTC
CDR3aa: CASRSDRNSYEQYF

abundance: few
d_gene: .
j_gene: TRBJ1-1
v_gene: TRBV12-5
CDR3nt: TGTGCTAGTGGTTTGGAGCCGGAGGCTGAAGCTTTCTTT
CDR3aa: CASGLEPEAEAFF

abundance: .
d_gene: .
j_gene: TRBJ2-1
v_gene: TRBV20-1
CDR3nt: TGCAGTGCTTCGCCTCGGGAGGGGGCCTACTACAATGAGCAGTTCTTC
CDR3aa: CSASPREGAYYNEQFF

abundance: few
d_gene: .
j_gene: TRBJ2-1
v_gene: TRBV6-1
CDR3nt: TGTGCCAGCAGAGGAAGCTTTCCTTCCTACAATGAGCAGTTCTTC
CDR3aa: CASRGSFPSYNEQFF

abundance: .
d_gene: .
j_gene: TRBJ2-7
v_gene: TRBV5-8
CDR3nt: TGCGCCAGCAGCTTGAACCTGAAGTCCGAGCAGTACTTC
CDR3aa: CASSLNLKSEQYF

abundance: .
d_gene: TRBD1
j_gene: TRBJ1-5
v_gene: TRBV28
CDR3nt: TGTGCCAGCAGTGAAACAGGGGGAAGCAATCAGCCCCAGCATTTT
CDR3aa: CASSETGGSNQPQHF

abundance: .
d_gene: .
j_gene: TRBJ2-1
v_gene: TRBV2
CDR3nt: TGTGCCAGCAGTGAAGCAAGGCGTGATGGGTTCTTC
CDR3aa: CASSEARRDGFF

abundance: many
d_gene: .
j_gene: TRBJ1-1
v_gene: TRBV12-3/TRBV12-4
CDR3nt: TGTGCCAGCAGCTTTGGCAGGAACACTGAAGCTTTCTTT
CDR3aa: CASSFGRNTEAFF

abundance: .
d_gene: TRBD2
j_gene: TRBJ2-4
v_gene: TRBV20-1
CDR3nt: TGCAGTGCCCTAAGGCTTGGCGGGAGGAGGGACATTCAGTACTTC
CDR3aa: CSALRLGGRRDIQYF

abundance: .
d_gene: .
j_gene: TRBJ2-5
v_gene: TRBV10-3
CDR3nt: TGTGCCATCAGTGAGTCCGCGACAGAAGAAGAGACCCAGTACTTC
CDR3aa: CAISESATEEETQYF

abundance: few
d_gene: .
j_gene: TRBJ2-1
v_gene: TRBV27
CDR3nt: TGTGCCAGCAGTGTTTTAAGCTCCTACAATGAGCAGTTCTTC
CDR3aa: CASSVLSSYNEQFF

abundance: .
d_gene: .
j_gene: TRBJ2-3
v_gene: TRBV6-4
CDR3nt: TGTGCCAGATTAGCCGACCCTACTGCCACAGATACGCAGTATTTT
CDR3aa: CARLADPTATDTQYF

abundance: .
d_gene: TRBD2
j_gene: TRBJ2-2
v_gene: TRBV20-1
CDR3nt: TGCAGTGCGAGCCCGGGACTAGCGGGGGGGAGGAACACCGGGGAGCTGTTTTTT
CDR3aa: CSASPGLAGGRNTGELFF

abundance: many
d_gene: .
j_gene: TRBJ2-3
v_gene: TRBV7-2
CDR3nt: TGTGCCAGCAGCTTACGTTCGGCCGAAGGACTTACAGATACGCAGTATTTT
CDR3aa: CASSLRSAEGLTDTQYF

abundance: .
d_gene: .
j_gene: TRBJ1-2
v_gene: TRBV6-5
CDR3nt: TGTGCCAGCAGTTATGCCGCCGGGGGGGCGGGTGGCTACACCTTC
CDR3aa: CASSYAAGGAGGYTF

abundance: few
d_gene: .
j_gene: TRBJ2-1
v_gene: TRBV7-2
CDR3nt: TGTGCCAGCAGCTCCCGATGGGGTGATGAGCAGTTCTTC
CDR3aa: CASSSRWGDEQFF

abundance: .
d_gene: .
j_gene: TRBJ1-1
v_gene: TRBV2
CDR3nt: TGTGCCAGCAGATCCACAGGGTTGGGCACTGAAGCTTTCTTT
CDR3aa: CASRSTGLGTEAFF

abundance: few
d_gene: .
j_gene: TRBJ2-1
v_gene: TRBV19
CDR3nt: TGTGCCAGTAGACGAAAGTCTGGCGTAACTAACAATGAGCAGTTCTTC
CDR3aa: CASRRKSGVTNNEQFF

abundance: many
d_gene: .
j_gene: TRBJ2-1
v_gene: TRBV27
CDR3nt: TGTGCCAGCAGTTTTCCGGGAGCCCTCCCCAATGAGCAGTTCTTC
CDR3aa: CASSFPGALPNEQFF

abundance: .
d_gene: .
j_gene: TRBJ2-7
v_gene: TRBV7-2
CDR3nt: TGTGCCAGCATTCCCCCAGGGGTCTCCTACGAGCAGTACTTC
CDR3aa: CASIPPGVSYEQYF

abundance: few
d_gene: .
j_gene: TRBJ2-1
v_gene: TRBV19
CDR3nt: TGTGCCAGTAGTATTACTTTCTCCTACAATGAGCAGTTCTTC
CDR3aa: CASSITFSYNEQFF

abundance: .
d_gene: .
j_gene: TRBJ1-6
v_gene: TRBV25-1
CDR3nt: TGTGCCAGCAGTGTGGGTCAGAGTAATTCACCCCTCCACTTT
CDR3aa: CASSVGQSNSPLHF

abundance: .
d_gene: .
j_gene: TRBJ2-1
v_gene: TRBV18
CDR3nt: TGTGCCAGCTCTCTCCGGGACTCTATAAGCTCCTACAATGAGCAGTTCTTC
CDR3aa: CASSLRDSISSYNEQFF

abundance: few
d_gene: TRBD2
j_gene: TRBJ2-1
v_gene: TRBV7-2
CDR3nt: TGTGCCAGCAGCTTGGTTAGCGGGGGGCCGAGGAATGAGCAGTTCTTC
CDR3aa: CASSLVSGGPRNEQFF

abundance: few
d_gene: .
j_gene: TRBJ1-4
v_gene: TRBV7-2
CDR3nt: TGTGCCAGCAGCCCTACCGGGGGGGCGACATGGGCTGAAAAACTGTTTTTT
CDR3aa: CASSPTGGATWAEKLFF

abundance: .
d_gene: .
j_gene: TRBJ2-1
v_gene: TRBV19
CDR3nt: TGTGCCAGTAGTACCCTAACCTACAATGAGCAGTTCTTC
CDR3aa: CASSTLTYNEQFF

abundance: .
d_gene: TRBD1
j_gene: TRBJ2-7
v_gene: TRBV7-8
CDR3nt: TGTGCCAGCAGCCCCACAGGGGGCCGAGATCACGAGCAGTACTTC
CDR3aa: CASSPTGGRDHEQYF

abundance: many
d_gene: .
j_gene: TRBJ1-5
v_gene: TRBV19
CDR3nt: TGTGCCAGTAGTCGGCAGGGAGTTCAGCCCCAGCATTTT
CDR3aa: CASSRQGVQPQHF

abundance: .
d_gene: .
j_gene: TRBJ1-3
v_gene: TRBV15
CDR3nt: TGTGCCACCAGCAGCCAAGGACAGCGAAACACCATATATTTT
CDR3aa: CATSSQGQRNTIYF

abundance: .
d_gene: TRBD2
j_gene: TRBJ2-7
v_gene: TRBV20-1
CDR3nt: TGCAGTGCCGCACGGGGGGGGGGCAACTACGAGCAGTACTTC
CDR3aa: CSAARGGGNYEQYF

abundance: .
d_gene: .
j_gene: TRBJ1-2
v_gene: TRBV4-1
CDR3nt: TGCGCCAGCAGCCCGTTGGTAGGGTACGATGGCTACACCTTC
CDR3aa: CASSPLVGYDGYTF

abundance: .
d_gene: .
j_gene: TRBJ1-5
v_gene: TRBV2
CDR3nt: TGTGCCAGCTCTGGGTTGGATCAGCCCCAGCATTTT
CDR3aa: CASSGLDQPQHF

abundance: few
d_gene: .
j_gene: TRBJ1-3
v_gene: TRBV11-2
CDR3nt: TGTGCCAGCAGCCTGTTAATTCCCAGCTCTGGAAACACCATATATTTT
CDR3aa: CASSLLIPSSGNTIYF

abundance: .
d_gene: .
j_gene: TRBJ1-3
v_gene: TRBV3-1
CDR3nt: TGTGCCAGCAGCCAAGGAGTCCGAAACACCATATATTTT
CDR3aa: CASSQGVRNTIYF

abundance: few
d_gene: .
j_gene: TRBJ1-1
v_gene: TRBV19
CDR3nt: TGTGCCAGTAGTCATCCGGGTGCATGGACTGAAGCTTTCTTT
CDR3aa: CASSHPGAWTEAFF

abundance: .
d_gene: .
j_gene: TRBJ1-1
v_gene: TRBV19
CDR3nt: TGTGCCAGTAGTATAGGAAGGGGTCGAGGGGGGACTGAAGCTTTCTTT
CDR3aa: CASSIGRGRGGTEAFF

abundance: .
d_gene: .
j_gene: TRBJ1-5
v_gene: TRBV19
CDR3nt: TGTGCCAGTAGTATCGGGGGATATACCGATCAGCCCCAGCATTTT
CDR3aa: CASSIGGYTDQPQHF

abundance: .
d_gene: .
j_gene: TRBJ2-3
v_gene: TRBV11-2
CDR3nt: TGTGCCAGCAGCTTCCTTATGGCGGATACGCAGTATTTT
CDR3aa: CASSFLMADTQYF

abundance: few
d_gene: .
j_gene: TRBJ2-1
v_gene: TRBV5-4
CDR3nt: TGTGCCAGCAGCGGCAGCAGGGGCGATGAGCAGTTCTTC
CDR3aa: CASSGSRGDEQFF

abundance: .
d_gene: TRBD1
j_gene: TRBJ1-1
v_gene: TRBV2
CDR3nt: TGTGCCAGCATCGGGATAAGGGGGCTACTTCGCGCTTTCTTT
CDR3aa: CASIGIRGLLRAFF

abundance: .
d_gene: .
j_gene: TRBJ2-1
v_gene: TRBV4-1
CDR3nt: TGCGCCAGCAGCCAAGATCGGGCTACCTACAATGAGCAGTTCTTC
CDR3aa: CASSQDRATYNEQFF

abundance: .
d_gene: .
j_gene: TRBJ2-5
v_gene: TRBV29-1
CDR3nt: TGCAGCGTTGAAGATCTGAGGGGGCAAGAGACCCAGTACTTC
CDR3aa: CSVEDLRGQETQYF

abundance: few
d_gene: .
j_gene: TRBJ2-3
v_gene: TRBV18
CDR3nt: TGTGCCAGCTCACCACCACAGGGAGATACGCAGTATTTT
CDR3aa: CASSPPQGDTQYF